This T cell receptor (beta chain) originates from a study of blood T cell repertoires in COVID-19. Across the study: There were acute and convalescent COVID-19 samples, and they came from the United States, Italy and Spain. Sample material is recorded as cDNA or gDNA derived from T cells, B-cell-depleted T cells, or PBMCs.

CDR1 and CDR2 (germline): ENHRY, SYGVKD. The V end was cut by 8 bases, the J end by 3 bases, with 13 bases between. The CDR3 runs to 13 residues. In the authors' workflow: Estimated nucleated cell counts came from reference gene primer amplification. TCRdb's copy holds only in-frame clones and misses some; the assay was immunoSEQ multiplex PCR. That table supplies the V and J calls and clone size; D and trimming were determined from the DNA. The sample contains about 260,000 clones, around nine tenths of which appear only once. This clone was detected only once. The V call is TRBV10-3, the J call TRBJ1-1; the D gene is possibly TRBD1 (5 bases). Sequencing was done on a sample of peripheral blood. The origin of this receptor is a man aged 25 to 40 with active or convalescent COVID-19. CDR3: CAIRSRVDTEAFF. CDR3 sequence (DNA): TGTGCCATCCGGAGCAGGGTTGACACTGAAGCTTTCTTT.